These 10 T cell receptor beta chains came from one sample sequenced in a study of blood T cell repertoires in COVID-19. Profiled with immunoSEQ multiplex PCR; TCRdb holds only in-frame clones, not every one. The sample lists around 140,000 clones, under 90% seen once, with over 7.5% in the top ten. Sequencing was performed on peripheral blood. The receptors here all came from a woman aged 60-75 years with active or convalescent COVID-19.

The genes are TRBV7-2 and TRBJ1-2, with TRBD1 matching over 7 bases. Per germline, CDR1 SGHTA and CDR2 FQGNSA. The V segment lost 5 bases and the J segment 7 bases; nucleotides outside the gene matches: 7. CDR3 length: 13 amino acids. The CDR3 DNA is TGTGCCAGCAGCCAGACAGGGTACTCTGGCTACACCTTC. Protein: CASSQTGYSGYTF.

This chain uses TRBV7-2 with TRBJ2-1, with TRBD2 matching over 9 bases. With V trimmed by 2 bases and J by 6 bases, 17 bases remained unmatched. Germline lookup yields CDR1 SGHTA and CDR2 FQGNSA. The CDR3 has 19 residues. The chain's CDR3 is CASSLTPSGAGYRFNEQFF. The CDR3 region has the DNA TGTGCCAGCAGCTTAACCCCTAGCGGGGCAGGTTACCGTTTCAATGAGCAGTTCTTC.

This clone was seen a handful of times. The CDR3 region has the DNA TGTGCCAGCAGCCAAGGACTAGCGGGAGGGCTCCACGAGCAGTACTTC. Translation: CASSQGLAGGLHEQYF. V gene TRBV4-2 combines with J gene TRBJ2-7; 14 nucleotides match TRBD2. The CDR3 totals 16 residues. The ends lost 1 base at V and 5 bases at J; junction bases unmatched: 4. CDR1 LGHNA and CDR2 YNFKEQ come from the germline V gene.

The V gene is TRBV10-1, the J gene TRBJ2-3; TRBD1 matches at 8 bases. The junction had 7 bases not matched to a gene; V was cut back by 6 bases and J by 2 bases. CDR3 length: 15 residues. CDR1 is WNHNN, CDR2 SYGVQD, per germline (reference sequence). This CDR3 reads CASRSTGEVTDTQYF. For the CDR3, the DNA is TGCGCCAGCAGATCGACAGGGGAAGTCACAGATACGCAGTATTTT.

The V call is TRBV6-1, the J call TRBJ2-4; maybe TRBD2 (7 bases). The CDR3 sequence is 17 residues long. CDR1 is MNHNS, CDR2 SASEGT, per germline. V was clipped by 2 bases and J by 3 bases, with 17 bases between them. The CDR3 DNA is TGTGCCAGCAGTGAACCCGTCGGGGGGCGGGGCAAAAACATTCAGTACTTC. Amino acid sequence: CASSEPVGGRGKNIQYF.

The chain links TRBV3-1 (or the pseudogene TRBV3-2) to TRBJ2-7; a possible D gene is TRBD2 (5 bases). This CDR3 has 15 residues. Trimming left V 3 bases short and J 6 bases short, with 18 bases between. Germline CDR1 is LGHDT and CDR2 is YNNKEL (reference sequence). The CDR3 loop is CASSQLLAPVSEQYF. In DNA form, the CDR3 reads TGTGCCAGCAGCCAGCTCCTAGCCCCCGTAAGCGAGCAGTACTTC.

This sequence joins TRBV28 and TRBJ2-3; D may be TRBD2 (5 bases). The germline gives CDR1 MDHEN, CDR2 SYDVKM. With 3 bases removed from V and 1 base from J, the gap between germline ends came to 5 bases. CDR3 length: 13 residues. The CDR3 is CASSLRGTDTQYF. For the CDR3, the DNA is TGTGCCAGCAGTTTGAGGGGCACAGATACGCAGTATTTT.

The gene calls are TRBV18 and TRBJ1-2; maybe TRBD1 (6 bases). Germline values: CDR1 KGHSH, CDR2 LQKENI. CDR3 length: 14 residues. Trimming took off 3 bases at V and 1 base at J, with 9 bases between the two ends. The CDR3 DNA reads TGTGCCAGCTCACCTTCAGGGGATAACTATGGCTACACCTTC. Translation gives CASSPSGDNYGYTF. The full variable domain, completed using reference TRBV18 and TRBJ1-2, is NAGVMQNPRHLVRRRGQEARLRCSPMKGHSHVYWYRQLPEEGLKFMVYLQKENIIDESGMPKERFSAEFPKEGPSILRIQQVVRGDSAAYFCASSPSGDNYGYTFGSGTRLTVV.

The J gene is TRBJ2-1, the V gene TRBV10-3; 9 bases fit TRBD2. The CDR3 covers 15 residues. Per germline, CDR1 ENHRY and CDR2 SYGVKD. Trimming cost V 6 bases and J 6 bases; bases outside gene matches: 9. CDR3 sequence (DNA): TGTGCCATCAGGGCTAGCGGGGCGGATAGCAATGAGCAGTTCTTC. Its protein is CAIRASGADSNEQFF.

There are a few counts of this clone. J is TRBJ1-1 and V is TRBV3-1 (or the pseudogene TRBV3-2); weak D call: TRBD1 (6 bases). CDR1 and CDR2 from the germline V gene are LGHDT and YNNKEL (reference sequence). The CDR3 is 12 residues long. Trimming removed 3 bases at V and 7 bases at J, with 9 bases between. CDR3 residues: CASSQTGHEAFF. CDR3 in DNA: TGTGCCAGCAGCCAGACAGGTCATGAAGCTTTCTTT.